These T cell receptor beta chains were read from a single sample in a study of human T cells and chemical hapten exposure. TCRdb ran MiXCR on the 5' RACE reads and lists one entry per CDR3 protein. The sample shows 70,000 to 85,000 distinct CDR3 sequences, less than 20% of them seen only once. These receptors originate from a female donor in good health. The CDR3 runs from the conserved cysteine through the conserved F or W. The order of the fields is CDR3 protein, CDR3 DNA, D gene, J gene, clone size, V gene. The D gene is left open where the match is weak. Not all rows give a size; the values are once, few, many and, for expanded clones, a class.

CASSLVDRETDTQYF	TGCGCCAGCAGCTTGGTCGACAGGGAGACAGATACGCAGTATTTT	TRBD1	TRBJ2-3	-	TRBV5-1
CASSLHTSYEQYF	TGTGCCAGCAGCTTGCACACCTCCTACGAGCAGTACTTC	-	TRBJ2-7	few	TRBV5-4
CASSFDSLPQGYTF	TGTGCCAGCAGCTTCGACAGCTTACCCCAGGGCTACACCTTC	-	TRBJ1-2	-	TRBV7-2
CASSHGLIGNQPQHF	TGTGCCAGCAGTCACGGACTAATAGGCAATCAGCCCCAGCATTTT	-	TRBJ1-5	-	TRBV12-3/TRBV12-4
CASSDRLYGYTF	TGTGCCAGCAGCGACAGACTCTATGGCTACACCTTC	-	TRBJ1-2	-	TRBV27
CASSLEGYTDTQYF	TGTGCCAGCAGTTTAGAGGGTTACACAGATACGCAGTATTTT	-	TRBJ2-3	many	TRBV27
CASSGGLAKTGELFF	TGTGCCAGCAGCGGGGGACTAGCGAAGACCGGGGAGCTGTTTTTT	TRBD2	TRBJ2-2	-	TRBV7-2
CASSPWDGTTGELFF	TGTGCCAGCAGTCCCTGGGACGGAACCACCGGGGAGCTGTTTTTT	-	TRBJ2-2	-	TRBV27
CASSIGTGAYEQYF	TGTGCCAGTAGTATAGGGACAGGCGCCTACGAGCAGTACTTC	TRBD1	TRBJ2-7	few	TRBV19
CSARARKSSYNEQFF	TGCAGTGCTAGAGCGAGAAAATCCTCCTACAATGAGCAGTTCTTC	-	TRBJ2-1	-	TRBV20-1
CSARRTASNTEAFF	TGCAGTGCCCGGAGGACCGCTTCGAACACTGAAGCTTTCTTT	-	TRBJ1-1	few	TRBV20-1
CASSQNGRDTEAFF	TGTGCCAGCAGCCAGAACGGCCGGGACACTGAAGCTTTCTTT	-	TRBJ1-1	few	TRBV3-1
CAISGGTNYGYTF	TGTGCCATCAGCGGGGGGACTAACTATGGCTACACCTTC	-	TRBJ1-2	few	TRBV10-3
CASSRSGRGSNEQFF	TGTGCCAGCAGTAGATCCGGGAGGGGCAGCAATGAGCAGTTCTTC	TRBD2	TRBJ2-1	-	TRBV6-5
CASSSEGLEAFF	TGTGCCAGCAGTAGTGAAGGACTTGAAGCTTTCTTT	-	TRBJ1-1	-	TRBV6-6
CAITRGDRVDEQYF	TGTGCCATCACGAGGGGGGACAGGGTCGACGAGCAGTACTTC	TRBD1	TRBJ2-7	few	TRBV10-3
CASSPQVYRGVNTEAFF	TGTGCCAGCTCACCCCAGGTGTACAGGGGCGTGAACACTGAAGCTTTCTTT	TRBD1	TRBJ1-1	-	TRBV18
CASSFGQGVRETQYF	TGTGCCAGCAGTTTCGGACAGGGAGTAAGAGAGACCCAGTACTTC	TRBD1	TRBJ2-5	-	TRBV27
CASSYGGGPIGEQFF	TGTGCCAGCAGCTACGGAGGGGGGCCCATTGGTGAGCAGTTCTTC	-	TRBJ2-1	few	TRBV27
CATRQARSYEQYF	TGCGCCACCCGACAGGCCCGCTCCTACGAGCAGTACTTC	-	TRBJ2-7	few	TRBV10-2
CASSQTGGGELFF	TGTGCCAGCAGCCAAACCGGGGGCGGTGAGCTGTTTTTT	-	TRBJ2-2	-	TRBV4-2
CASSPGLGGIIGEGGVEQFF	TGTGCCAGCAGCCCCGGACTCGGGGGTATAATTGGGGAGGGAGGGGTTGAGCAGTTCTTC	TRBD2	TRBJ2-1	-	TRBV11-1
CSARKGLPGYTF	TGCAGTGCTAGGAAGGGACTCCCCGGCTACACCTTC	-	TRBJ1-2	-	TRBV20-1
CASSYTQGSKNIQYF	TGTGCCAGCAGTTACACACAGGGTTCCAAAAACATTCAGTACTTC	-	TRBJ2-4	-	TRBV6-5
CAWGNHRGNQPQHF	TGTGCCTGGGGGAACCACAGGGGCAATCAGCCCCAGCATTTT	-	TRBJ1-5	few	TRBV30
CASSLDRGKLLVGQFF	TGTGCCAGCAGCTTGGATCGGGGGAAACTTTTGGTTGGGCAGTTCTTC	-	TRBJ2-1	-	TRBV5-5
CSGSQGIGFEAFF	TGCAGCGGATCACAGGGGATAGGTTTTGAAGCTTTCTTT	TRBD1	TRBJ1-1	many	TRBV29-1
CSARRGRETEAFF	TGCAGTGCCCGCCGGGGGCGGGAGACTGAAGCTTTCTTT	-	TRBJ1-1	few	TRBV20-1
CASSLKVTDTEAFF	TGTGCCAGCAGCTTGAAGGTAACGGACACTGAAGCTTTCTTT	-	TRBJ1-1	few	TRBV5-4
CASSDRGNYGYTF	TGTGCCAGCAGTGACAGGGGGAACTATGGCTACACCTTC	TRBD1	TRBJ1-2	-	TRBV12-3/TRBV12-4
CASSLANGEQFF	TGTGCCAGCAGTTTAGCTAACGGTGAGCAGTTCTTC	-	TRBJ2-1	-	TRBV28
CASTPDGGIGYTIYF	TGTGCCAGCACTCCAGACGGAGGGATAGGATACACCATATATTTT	-	TRBJ1-3	-	TRBV12-3/TRBV12-4
CSAIGGATNEKLFF	TGCAGTGCTATAGGAGGGGCCACTAATGAAAAACTGTTTTTT	-	TRBJ1-4	few	TRBV20-1
CASSQDGRGWEKLFF	TGCGCCAGCAGCCAAGATGGGAGGGGATGGGAAAAACTGTTTTTT	-	TRBJ1-4	few	TRBV4-3
CASSVGEGAYEQYF	TGTGCCAGCAGCGTAGGGGAAGGGGCGTACGAGCAGTACTTC	-	TRBJ2-7	many	TRBV9
CASSREYEQYF	TGTGCCAGCAGTCGCGAGTACGAGCAGTACTTC	-	TRBJ2-7	many	TRBV12-3/TRBV12-4
CASSTGAYGYTF	TGTGCCAGCAGCACAGGGGCCTATGGCTACACCTTC	TRBD1	TRBJ1-2	few	TRBV12-3/TRBV12-4
CASSQSTGGGVYEQYF	TGTGCCAGCAGCCAGAGCACAGGAGGCGGGGTATACGAGCAGTACTTC	-	TRBJ2-7	few	TRBV4-2
CASSHGTDEQFF	TGTGCCAGCAGCCATGGGACAGATGAGCAGTTCTTC	TRBD1	TRBJ2-1	few	TRBV7-9
CASSFGTSYNEQFF	TGTGCCAGCAGCTTCGGGACCTCCTACAATGAGCAGTTCTTC	-	TRBJ2-1	few	TRBV13
CAIRGQGGGNYGYTF	TGTGCCATCCGAGGGCAGGGCGGCGGAAACTATGGCTACACCTTC	-	TRBJ1-2	few	TRBV6-5
CASSLITGELFF	TGTGCCAGCAGCTTAATCACCGGGGAGCTGTTTTTT	-	TRBJ2-2	-	TRBV28
CASSSLSTENYGYTF	TGTGCCAGCAGTTCGCTATCGACAGAGAACTATGGCTACACCTTC	-	TRBJ1-2	-	TRBV12-3/TRBV12-4
CASSPLDSGELFF	TGTGCCAGCTCACCACTCGACAGCGGGGAGCTGTTTTTT	-	TRBJ2-2	-	TRBV18
CASSLEGGRPMNTEAFF	TGCGCCAGCAGCTTGGAAGGTGGGCGGCCCATGAACACTGAAGCTTTCTTT	-	TRBJ1-1	-	TRBV5-1
CSARDGGTNYGYTF	TGCAGTGCTAGAGATGGGGGAACTAACTATGGCTACACCTTC	-	TRBJ1-2	few	TRBV20-1
CSARTSNQPQHF	TGCAGTGCTAGGACCAGTAATCAGCCCCAGCATTTT	-	TRBJ1-5	few	TRBV20-1
CSARIRDREYF	TGCAGTGCTAGGATTCGGGACCGGGAGTATTTT	-	TRBJ2-3	-	TRBV20-1
CASRQDGELFF	TGTGCCAGCAGACAGGACGGGGAGCTGTTTTTT	-	TRBJ2-2	-	TRBV25-1
CASSDDSPYEQYF	TGCGCCAGCAGCGACGACAGCCCCTACGAGCAGTACTTC	-	TRBJ2-7	few	TRBV5-1
CSARPLNRASTDTQYF	TGCAGTGCTAGGCCACTGAATCGGGCTAGCACAGATACGCAGTATTTT	-	TRBJ2-3	-	TRBV20-1
CASSQLSGVLTGELFF	TGCGCCAGCAGCCAACTTAGCGGGGTACTCACCGGGGAGCTGTTTTTT	TRBD2	TRBJ2-2	few	TRBV4-3
CASSEQGINQPQHF	TGTGCCAGCAGCGAACAGGGAATCAATCAGCCCCAGCATTTT	-	TRBJ1-5	-	TRBV11-2